Presented here are 17 T cell receptor beta chains from one specimen sequenced in a study of cytomegalovirus exposure and HLA in healthy donors. It was with 60 Vbeta and 13 Jbeta primers that the PCR ran. Profiling relied on immunoSEQ multiplex PCR, and the TCRdb table lists in-frame clones only, not all of them. The data contain about 150,000 clones, approximately 84% of them singletons. The sequencing sample was made of PBMCs. All receptors come from a woman younger than 35 in good health and CMV-seronegative.

A single count supports this clone. This chain joins TRBV7-2 and TRBJ1-6; maybe TRBD1 (5 bases). Between the trimmed V and J ends, which lost 1 base and 10 bases, there was a span of 11 bases. This CDR3 has 14 amino acids. Germline V gene data show CDR1 as SGHTA and CDR2 as FQGNSA. The CDR3 here is CASSLGQGSSPLHF. CDR3 nucleotide sequence: TGTGCCAGCAGCTTAGGTCAGGGATCGTCACCCCTCCACTTT. Supplemented by reference TRBV7-2 and TRBJ1-6, the full variable domain reads GAGVSQSPSNKVTEKGKDVELRCDPISGHTALYWYRQSLGQGLEFLIYFQGNSAPDKSGLPSDRFSAERTGGSVSTLTIQRTQQEDSAVYLCASSLGQGSSPLHFGNGTRLTVT.

This clone was seen once. The genes are TRBV4-3 and TRBJ2-7, with D tentatively TRBD1 (6 bases). Germline V gene sequence: CDR1 LGHNA, CDR2 YSLEER. This CDR3 spans 14 amino acids. V shed 4 bases and J shed 2 bases, with 12 bases lying between them. The CDR3 loop reads CASSRRTGTYEQYF. The DNA of the CDR3 is TGCGCCAGCAGCCGCCGAACAGGGACCTACGAGCAGTACTTC.

The V and J genes are TRBV14 and TRBJ2-1; TRBD2 matches at 7 bases. Germline values: CDR1 SGHDN, CDR2 FVKESK. J gave up 6 bases and V 2 bases, and 4 bases lay outside the gene matches. CDR3 length: 14 amino acids. Here the CDR3 reads CASSQKTSSNEQFF. The CDR3 DNA is TGTGCCAGCAGCCAAAAGACTAGCTCCAATGAGCAGTTCTTC. Filled out from reference TRBV14 and TRBJ2-1, the complete variable domain reads EAGVTQFPSHSVIEKGQTVTLRCDPISGHDNLYWYRRVMGKEIKFLLHFVKESKQDESGMPNNRFLAERTGGTYSTLKVQPAELEDSGVYFCASSQKTSSNEQFFGPGTRLTVL.

V gene TRBV7-3 combines with J gene TRBJ2-5; 10 bases are shared with TRBD2. The end of the DNA is better explained by TRBJ2-7, so the J call may be wrong. This CDR3 spans 19 amino acids. Germline V gene sequence: CDR1 SGHTA, CDR2 FQGTGA. The CDR3 region is CASSRPGAGGPLAVREQYF. CDR3 coding DNA: TGTGCCAGCAGCCGTCCCGGAGCGGGAGGGCCATTAGCGGTTCGCGAGCAGTACTTC.

The chain is built from TRBV7-2 and TRBJ1-4, with TRBD1 as a possible D gene (6 bases). This CDR3 is 15 amino acids long. Germline CDR1 and CDR2: SGHTA and FQGNSA. The V gene lost 1 base and the J gene lost 3 bases, with 9 bases spanning the gap. In DNA, the CDR3 is TGTGCCAGCAGCTTAGACAGGGCTGCTAATGAAAAACTGTTTTTT. Encoded protein: CASSLDRAANEKLFF.

Concerning this clone: Other DNA sequences in this specimen translate into the identical CDR3. The chain uses TRBV30 and TRBJ1-4; 7 positions agree with TRBD1. The V segment lost 1 base and the J segment 7 bases; nucleotides outside the gene matches: 6. The CDR3 consists of 14 residues. The V gene's germline CDR1 is GTSNPN and CDR2 SVGIG (reference sequence). The CDR3 region is CAWSAQGVGEKLFF. The CDR3 DNA reads as TGTGCCTGGAGTGCTCAGGGGGTGGGTGAAAAACTGTTTTTT.

The chain couples TRBV30 to TRBJ1-2, with 7 bases fitting TRBD1. This CDR3 is 13 amino acids long. The V gene's germline CDR1 is GTSNPN and CDR2 SVGIG (reference sequence). J was trimmed by 8 bases and V by 5 bases; bases with no gene match: 11. CDR3 amino acids: CAWANRGQRGYTF. The CDR3 bases are TGTGCCTGGGCCAACAGGGGTCAGCGAGGCTACACCTTC.

This clone was seen a single time. This chain joins TRBV15 and TRBJ2-5; 11 bases agree with TRBD2. Germline-derived CDR1 and CDR2 are LNHNV and YYDKDF (reference sequence). V was clipped by 3 bases and J by 1 base; unmatched bases: 4. This CDR3 spans 16 amino acids. In DNA, the CDR3 is TGTGCCACCAGCAGGGGCGGGACTAGCGGCCAAGAGACCCAGTACTTC. Translating gives CATSRGGTSGQETQYF. Filled out from reference TRBV15 and TRBJ2-5, the complete variable domain reads DAMVIQNPRYQVTQFGKPVTLSCSQTLNHNVMYWYQQKSSQAPKLLFHYYDKDFNNEADTPDNFQSRRPNTSFCFLDIRSPGLGDTAMYLCATSRGGTSGQETQYFGPGTRLLVL.

This clone showed up just a few times. This chain links TRBV19 with TRBJ2-7; a weak D match, TRBD2 (5 bases). Trimming cost V 3 bases and J 2 bases, with 14 bases left between them. CDR1 is LNHDA, CDR2 SQIVND, per germline (reference sequence). The CDR3 covers 15 residues. In DNA, the CDR3 is TGTGCCAGTAGTATCAGTCTAGCAGTTACCTACGAGCAGTACTTC. This codes for CASSISLAVTYEQYF.

V is TRBV2 and J is TRBJ1-2, with 7 bases lining up with TRBD1. Germline assignment: CDR1 SNHLY and CDR2 FYNNEI. The CDR3 is 15 residues long. V lost 4 bases to trimming and J lost 4 bases; unmatched junction nucleotides: 9. The CDR3 sequence is CASSARDRSGYGYTF. CDR3 in DNA: TGTGCCAGCAGTGCCCGGGACAGAAGTGGCTATGGCTACACCTTC.

The chain combines TRBV4-2 with TRBJ2-5, with 10 bases fitting TRBD2. CDR1 and CDR2 (germline): LGHNA, YNFKEQ. V lost 4 bases and J lost 5; bases outside the gene matches: 13. CDR3 length equals 17 residues. The CDR3 DNA is TGTGCCAGCAGCCCACGGACTAGCGGAGGGCGGGGTGAGACCCAGTACTTC. Its protein product is CASSPRTSGGRGETQYF.

The J gene is TRBJ2-5, the V gene TRBV7-9, with D perhaps TRBD2 (5 bases). The germline gives CDR1 SEHNR, CDR2 FQNEAQ (reference sequence). V shed 1 base and J shed 7 bases, with 13 bases lying between them. This CDR3 has 14 amino acids. CDR3 in DNA: TGTGCCAGCAGCTTAGACCTCGACGAGGGGACCCAGTACTTC. It is translated as CASSLDLDEGTQYF.

The chain recombines TRBV4-1 with TRBJ2-7; 7 bases line up with TRBD2. The CDR3 runs 14 residues. In germline, CDR1 is MGHRA, CDR2 YSYEKL. Germline trimming cut 1 base from V and 4 bases from J; bases unmatched to any gene: 4. The CDR3 DNA reads as TGCGCCAGCAGCCAAGGGTGGGGGGGTTACGAGCAGTACTTC. Translated, it gives CASSQGWGGYEQYF.

J is TRBJ1-1 and V is TRBV9; D gene unclear. Germline loops: CDR1 SGDLS, CDR2 YYNGEE. The V end lost 2 bases, the J end lost 1 base, and 6 bases lay between the germline ends. The CDR3 is made up of 13 amino acids. The CDR3 region is CASSVDKNTEAFF. In DNA, the CDR3 is TGTGCCAGCAGCGTCGACAAGAACACTGAAGCTTTCTTT.

The V call is TRBV2, the J call TRBJ1-4; TRBD1 is a possible D gene (5 bases). CDR1 is SNHLY, CDR2 FYNNEI, per germline. V gave up 3 bases and J gave up 1 base, with 6 bases separating them. The CDR3 totals 14 residues. In DNA form, the CDR3 reads TGTGCCAGCAGTGAGGGGGGAACTAATGAAAAACTGTTTTTT. This gives the protein CASSEGGTNEKLFF.

The chain employs TRBV19 and TRBJ2-7; D is perhaps TRBD1 (5 bases). Germline loops: CDR1 LNHDA, CDR2 SQIVND (reference sequence). The CDR3 is 14 residues long. The germline V and J ends were trimmed by 2 bases and 5 bases, with 13 bases remaining between them. CDR3 DNA sequence: TGTGCCAGTAGTATAAGGGGCAGGGTGGACGAGCAGTACTTC. This translates into CASSIRGRVDEQYF.

The chain links TRBV6-5 to TRBJ2-7; TRBD1 is a possible D gene (5 bases). Germline loops: CDR1 MNHEY, CDR2 SVGAGI. The CDR3 is 15 residues long. The V gene lost 0 bases and the J gene lost 0 bases, with 9 bases spanning the gap. The CDR3 loop is CASSYSTDSSYEQYF. The DNA of the CDR3 is TGTGCCAGCAGTTACTCGACAGATAGCTCCTACGAGCAGTACTTC.